The present T cell receptor (beta chain) was sequenced within a study of T cell repertoires in cytomegalovirus infection. Study background: Selection of CMV epitopes for the study included recently identified HLA-C-restricted and well-studied HLA-B-restricted ones. Through public TCR beta signatures, both CMV infection and matching HLA type were indicated. Broader study findings: Adding up the frequency of public TCR beta families identified people who carried CMV plus the relevant HLA. There were HLA-C-restricted CMV-specific TCR beta clonotypes dominating the ex vivo response.

CDR1 is LNHDA and CDR2 is SQIVND in the germline V gene (reference sequence). V lost 6 bases and J 6 bases, leaving 15 bases between the germline ends. The CDR3 is made up of 14 amino acids. TCRdb processed the reads anew with MiXCR; each CDR3 protein has one entry. The data show approximately 990,000 distinct CDR3 sequences, approximately 31% seen once. Notes on this clonotype: Its antigen is undetermined.

This sequence was found in a human donor in good health (CMV status not recorded). Some clones in this sample may be carry-over from other donors' samples. Specimen: cultured CD8+ T cells from PBMCs, collected from culture after CMV antigen stimulation. J is TRBJ1-5 and V is TRBV19; the D gene is possibly TRBD1 (6 bases). Written as DNA, the CDR3 is TGTGCCAGTAGCGAAGCAGGGGCAAGTCAGCCCCAGCATTTT. Translating gives CASSEAGASQPQHF.